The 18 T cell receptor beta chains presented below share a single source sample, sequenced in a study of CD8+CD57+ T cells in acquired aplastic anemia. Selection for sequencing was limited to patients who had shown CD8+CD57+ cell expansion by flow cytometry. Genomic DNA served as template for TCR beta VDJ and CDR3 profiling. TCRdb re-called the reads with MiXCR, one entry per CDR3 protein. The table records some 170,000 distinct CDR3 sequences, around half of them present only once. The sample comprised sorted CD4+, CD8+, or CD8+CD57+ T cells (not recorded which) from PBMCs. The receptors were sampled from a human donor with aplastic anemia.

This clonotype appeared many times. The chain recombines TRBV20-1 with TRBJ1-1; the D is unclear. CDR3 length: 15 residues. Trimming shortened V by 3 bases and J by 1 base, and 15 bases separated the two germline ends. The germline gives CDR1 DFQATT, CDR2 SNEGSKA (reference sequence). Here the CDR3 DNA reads TGCAGTGCTAGCCGAATTGGTCACTCGAACACTGAAGCTTTCTTT. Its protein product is CSASRIGHSNTEAFF.

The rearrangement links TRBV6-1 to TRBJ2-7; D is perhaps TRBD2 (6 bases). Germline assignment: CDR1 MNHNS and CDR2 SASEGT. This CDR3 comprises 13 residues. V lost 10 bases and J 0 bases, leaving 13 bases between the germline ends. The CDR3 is CATRAGSSYEQYF. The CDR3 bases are TGTGCCACCCGAGCGGGTTCCTCCTACGAGCAGTACTTC.

The CDR3 protein is CAISENLGGEAFF. The CDR3 region has the DNA TGTGCCATCAGTGAGAACCTCGGAGGTGAAGCTTTCTTT. The rearrangement uses TRBV10-3 and TRBJ1-1; D unresolved. This CDR3 has 13 residues. Trimming cost V 2 bases and J 7 bases, with 11 bases left between them. Germline loops: CDR1 ENHRY, CDR2 SYGVKD.

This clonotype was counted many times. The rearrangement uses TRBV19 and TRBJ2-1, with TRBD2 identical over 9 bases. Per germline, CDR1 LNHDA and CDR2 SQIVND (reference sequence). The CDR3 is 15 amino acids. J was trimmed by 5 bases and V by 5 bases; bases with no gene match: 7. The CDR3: CASSVSSGVNNEQFF. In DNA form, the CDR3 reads TGTGCCAGTAGTGTCTCTAGCGGGGTTAACAATGAGCAGTTCTTC.

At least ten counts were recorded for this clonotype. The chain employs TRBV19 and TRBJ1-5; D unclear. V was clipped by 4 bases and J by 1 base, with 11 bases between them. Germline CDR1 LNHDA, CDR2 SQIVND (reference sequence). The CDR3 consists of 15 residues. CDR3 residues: CASSRAPASNQPQHF. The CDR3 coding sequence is TGTGCCAGTAGTAGGGCCCCTGCGAGCAATCAGCCCCAGCATTTT.

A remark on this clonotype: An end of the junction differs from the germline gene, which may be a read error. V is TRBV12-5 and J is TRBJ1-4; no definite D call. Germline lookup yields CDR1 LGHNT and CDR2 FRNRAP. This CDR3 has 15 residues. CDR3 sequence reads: CASGLVHGESEKLVF. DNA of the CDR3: TGTGCTAGTGGTTTGGTGCACGGGGAAAGTGAAAAACTGGTTTTT.

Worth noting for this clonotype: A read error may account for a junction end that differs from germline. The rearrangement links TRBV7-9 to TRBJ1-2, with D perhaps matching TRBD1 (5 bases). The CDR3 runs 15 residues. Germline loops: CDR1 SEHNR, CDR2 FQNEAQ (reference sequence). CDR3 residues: CASSFGRGLDDGYTF. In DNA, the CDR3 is TGTGCCAGTAGCTTTGGTCGGGGGTTAGATGATGGCTACACCTTC. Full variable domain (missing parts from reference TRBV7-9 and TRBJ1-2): DTGVSQNPRHKITKRGQNVTFRCDPISEHNRLYWYRQTLGQGPEFLTYFQNEAQLEKSRLLSDRFSAERPKGSFSTLEIQRTEQGDSAMYLCASSFGRGLDDGYTFGSGTRLTVV.

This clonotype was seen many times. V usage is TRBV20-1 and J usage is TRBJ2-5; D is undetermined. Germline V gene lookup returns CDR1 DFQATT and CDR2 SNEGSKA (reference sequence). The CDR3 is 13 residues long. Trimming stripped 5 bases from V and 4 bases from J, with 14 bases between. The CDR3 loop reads CSASRPDIETQYF. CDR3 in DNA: TGCAGTGCTTCCCGCCCAGACATAGAGACCCAGTACTTC.

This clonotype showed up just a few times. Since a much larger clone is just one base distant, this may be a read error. In nucleotides, the CDR3 is TGCAGTGCTAGAGATGGGGCCCGGGGCAGGGGGCGGGATGGCCACACCTTC. Translation gives CSARDGARGRGRDGHTF. The chain couples TRBV20-1 to TRBJ1-2; 8 bases agree with TRBD1. Germline V lookup: CDR1 DFQATT, CDR2 SNEGSKA (reference sequence). The CDR3 length is 17 residues.

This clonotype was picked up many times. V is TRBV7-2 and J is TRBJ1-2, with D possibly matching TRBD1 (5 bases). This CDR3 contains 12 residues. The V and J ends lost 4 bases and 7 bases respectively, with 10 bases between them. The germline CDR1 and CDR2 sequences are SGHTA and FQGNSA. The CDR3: CASSSLTVGYTF. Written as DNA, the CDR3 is TGTGCCAGCAGCTCCCTGACAGTTGGCTACACCTTC.

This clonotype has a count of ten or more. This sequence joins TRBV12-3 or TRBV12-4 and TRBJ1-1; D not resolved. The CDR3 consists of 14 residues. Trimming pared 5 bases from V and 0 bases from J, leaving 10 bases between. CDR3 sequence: CASSETALNTEAFF. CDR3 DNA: TGTGCCAGCAGTGAAACAGCCTTGAACACTGAAGCTTTCTTT.

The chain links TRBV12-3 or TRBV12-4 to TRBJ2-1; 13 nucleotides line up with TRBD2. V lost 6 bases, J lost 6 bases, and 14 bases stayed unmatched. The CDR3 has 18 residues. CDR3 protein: CASSPLGTSGVNLNEQFF. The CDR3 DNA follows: TGTGCCAGCAGCCCCCTCGGGACTAGCGGGGTGAACCTCAATGAGCAGTTCTTC.

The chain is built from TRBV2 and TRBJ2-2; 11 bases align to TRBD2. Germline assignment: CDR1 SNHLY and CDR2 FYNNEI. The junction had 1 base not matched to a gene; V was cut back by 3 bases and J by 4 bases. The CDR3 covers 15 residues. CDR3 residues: CASSDGTSGTGELFF. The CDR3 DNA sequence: TGTGCCAGCAGTGACGGGACTAGCGGCACCGGGGAGCTGTTTTTT.

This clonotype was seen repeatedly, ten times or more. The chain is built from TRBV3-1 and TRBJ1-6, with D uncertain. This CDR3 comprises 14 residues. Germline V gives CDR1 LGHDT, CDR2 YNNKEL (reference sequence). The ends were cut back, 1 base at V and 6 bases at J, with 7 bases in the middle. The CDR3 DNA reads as TGTGCCAGCAGCCAAGTACGGCTTAATTCACCCCTCCACTTT. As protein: CASSQVRLNSPLHF.

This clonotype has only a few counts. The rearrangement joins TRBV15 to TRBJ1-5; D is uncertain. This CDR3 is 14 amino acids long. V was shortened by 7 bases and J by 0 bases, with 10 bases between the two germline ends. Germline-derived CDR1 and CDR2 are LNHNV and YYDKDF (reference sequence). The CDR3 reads CATKRFGSNQPQHF. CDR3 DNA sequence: TGTGCCACCAAACGGTTTGGTAGCAATCAGCCCCAGCATTTT. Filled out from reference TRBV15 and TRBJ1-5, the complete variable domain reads DAMVIQNPRYQVTQFGKPVTLSCSQTLNHNVMYWYQQKSSQAPKLLFHYYDKDFNNEADTPDNFQSRRPNTSFCFLDIRSPGLGDTAMYLCATKRFGSNQPQHFGDGTRLSIL.

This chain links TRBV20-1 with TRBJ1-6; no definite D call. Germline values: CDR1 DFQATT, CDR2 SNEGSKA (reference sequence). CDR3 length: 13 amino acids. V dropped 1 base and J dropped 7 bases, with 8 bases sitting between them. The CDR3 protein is CSARVDINSPLHF. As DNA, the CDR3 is TGCAGTGCTAGAGTAGATATAAATTCACCCCTCCACTTT.

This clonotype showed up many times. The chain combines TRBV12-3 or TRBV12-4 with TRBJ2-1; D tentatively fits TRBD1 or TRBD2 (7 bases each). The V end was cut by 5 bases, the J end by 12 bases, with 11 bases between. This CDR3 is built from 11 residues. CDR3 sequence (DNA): TGTGCCAGCAGTCGCAGGGGGGGGCAGTTCTTC. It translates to CASSRRGGQFF.

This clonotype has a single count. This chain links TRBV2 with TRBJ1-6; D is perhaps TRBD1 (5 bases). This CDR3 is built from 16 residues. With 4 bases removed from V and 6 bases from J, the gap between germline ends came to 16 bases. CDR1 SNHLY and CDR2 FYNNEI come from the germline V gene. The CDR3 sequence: CASSAFRLGGNSPLHF. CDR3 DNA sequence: TGTGCCAGCAGTGCCTTTAGACTGGGGGGTAATTCACCCCTCCACTTT.